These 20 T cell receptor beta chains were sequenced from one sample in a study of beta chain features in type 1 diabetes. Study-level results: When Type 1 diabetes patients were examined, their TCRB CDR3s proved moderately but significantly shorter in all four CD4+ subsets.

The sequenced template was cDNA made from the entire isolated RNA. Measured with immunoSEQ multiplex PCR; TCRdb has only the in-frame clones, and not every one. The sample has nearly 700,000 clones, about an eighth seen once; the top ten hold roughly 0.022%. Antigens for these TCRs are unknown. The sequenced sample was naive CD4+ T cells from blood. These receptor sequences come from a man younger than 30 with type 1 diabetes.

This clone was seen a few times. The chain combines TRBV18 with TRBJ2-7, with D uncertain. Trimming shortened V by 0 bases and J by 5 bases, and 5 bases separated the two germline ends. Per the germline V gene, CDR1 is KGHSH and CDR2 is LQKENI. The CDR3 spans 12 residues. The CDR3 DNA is TGTGCCAGCTCACCACCGTCGGACGAGCAGTACTTC. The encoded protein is CASSPPSDEQYF.

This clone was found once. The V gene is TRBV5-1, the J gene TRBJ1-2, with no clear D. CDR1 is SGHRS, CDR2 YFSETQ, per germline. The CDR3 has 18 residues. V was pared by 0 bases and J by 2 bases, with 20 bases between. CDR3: CASSLVLGIEMSNYGYTF. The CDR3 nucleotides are TGCGCCAGCAGCTTGGTTCTGGGGATAGAGATGAGCAACTATGGCTACACCTTC. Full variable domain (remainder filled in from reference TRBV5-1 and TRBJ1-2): KAGVTQTPRYLIKTRGQQVTLSCSPISGHRSVSWYQQTPGQGLQFLFEYFSETQRNKGNFPGRFSGRQFSNSRSEMNVSTLELGDSALYLCASSLVLGIEMSNYGYTFGSGTRLTVV.

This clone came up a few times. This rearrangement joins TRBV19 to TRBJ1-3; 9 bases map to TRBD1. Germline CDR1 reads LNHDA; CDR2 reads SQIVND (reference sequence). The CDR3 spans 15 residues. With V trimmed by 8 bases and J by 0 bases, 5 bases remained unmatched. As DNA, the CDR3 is TGTGCCAGTGGCTGGGACAGGGACTCTGGAAACACCATATATTTT. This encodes CASGWDRDSGNTIYF.

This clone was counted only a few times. CDR3 residues: CASSLTQRNTEAFF. For the CDR3, the DNA is TGTGCCAGCAGTCTCACACAGAGGAACACTGAAGCTTTCTTT. The V gene is TRBV28, the J gene TRBJ1-1; D is undetermined. V shed 5 bases and J shed 1 base, with 11 bases lying between them. The germline CDR1 and CDR2 sequences are MDHEN and SYDVKM. This CDR3 is built from 14 residues. Full variable domain (remainder filled in from reference TRBV28 and TRBJ1-1): DVKVTQSSRYLVKRTGEKVFLECVQDMDHENMFWYRQDPGLGLRLIYFSYDVKMKEKGDIPEGYSVSREKKERFSLILESASTNQTSMYLCASSLTQRNTEAFFGQGTRLTVV.

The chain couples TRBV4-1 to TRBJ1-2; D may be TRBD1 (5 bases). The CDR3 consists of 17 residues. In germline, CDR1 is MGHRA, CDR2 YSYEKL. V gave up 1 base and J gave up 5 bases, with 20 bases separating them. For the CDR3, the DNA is TGCGCCAGCAGCCAAGCACCTAGCGGGGACGGCCTGTATGGCTACACCTTC. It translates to CASSQAPSGDGLYGYTF.

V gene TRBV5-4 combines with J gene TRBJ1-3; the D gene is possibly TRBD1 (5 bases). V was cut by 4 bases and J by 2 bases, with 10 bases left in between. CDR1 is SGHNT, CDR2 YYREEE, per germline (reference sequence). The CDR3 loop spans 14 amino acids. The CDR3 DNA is TGTGCCAGCAGCCCGCAGGGTCCTGGAAACACCATATATTTT. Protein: CASSPQGPGNTIYF.

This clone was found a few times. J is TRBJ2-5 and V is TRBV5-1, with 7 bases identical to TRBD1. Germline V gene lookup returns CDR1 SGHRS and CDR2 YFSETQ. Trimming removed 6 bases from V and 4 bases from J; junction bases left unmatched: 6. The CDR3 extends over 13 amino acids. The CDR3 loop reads CASTRQGGETQYF. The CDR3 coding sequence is TGCGCCAGCACTCGACAGGGTGGAGAGACCCAGTACTTC.

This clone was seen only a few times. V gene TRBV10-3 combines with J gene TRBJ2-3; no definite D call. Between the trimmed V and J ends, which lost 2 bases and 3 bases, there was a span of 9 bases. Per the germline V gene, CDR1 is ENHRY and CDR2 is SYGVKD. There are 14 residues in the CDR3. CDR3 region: CAISEEVMTDTQYF. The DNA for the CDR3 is TGTGCCATCAGTGAGGAGGTAATGACAGATACGCAGTATTTT.

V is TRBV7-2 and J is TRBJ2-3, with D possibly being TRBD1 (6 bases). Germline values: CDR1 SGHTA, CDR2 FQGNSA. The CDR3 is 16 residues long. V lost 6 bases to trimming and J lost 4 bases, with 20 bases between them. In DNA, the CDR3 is TGTGCCAGCAGGAATAAGGGGACAAGTCTTGCAGATACGCAGTATTTT. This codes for CASRNKGTSLADTQYF.

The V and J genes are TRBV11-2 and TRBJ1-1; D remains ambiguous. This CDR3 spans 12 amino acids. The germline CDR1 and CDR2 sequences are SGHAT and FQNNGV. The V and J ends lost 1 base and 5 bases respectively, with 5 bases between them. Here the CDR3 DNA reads TGTGCCAGCAGCTTAGCGTGGACTGAAGCTTTCTTT. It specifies CASSLAWTEAFF.

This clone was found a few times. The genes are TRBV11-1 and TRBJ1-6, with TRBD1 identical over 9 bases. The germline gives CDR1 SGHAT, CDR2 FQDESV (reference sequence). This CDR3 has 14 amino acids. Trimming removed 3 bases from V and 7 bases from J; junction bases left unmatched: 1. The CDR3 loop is CASSFGQGNSPLHF. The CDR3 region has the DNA TGTGCCAGCAGCTTCGGACAGGGGAATTCACCCCTCCACTTT.

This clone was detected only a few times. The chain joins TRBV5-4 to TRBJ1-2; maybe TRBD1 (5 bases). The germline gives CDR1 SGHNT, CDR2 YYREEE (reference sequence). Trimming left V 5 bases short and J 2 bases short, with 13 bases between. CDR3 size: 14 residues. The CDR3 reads CASRSPGHNYGYTF. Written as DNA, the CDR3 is TGTGCCAGCAGATCTCCAGGGCACAACTATGGCTACACCTTC.

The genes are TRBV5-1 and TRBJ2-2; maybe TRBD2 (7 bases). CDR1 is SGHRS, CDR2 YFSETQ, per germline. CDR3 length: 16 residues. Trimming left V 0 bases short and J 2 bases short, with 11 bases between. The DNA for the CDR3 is TGCGCCAGCAGCTTGGGCGGGGGCCCAAACACCGGGGAGCTGTTTTTT. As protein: CASSLGGGPNTGELFF.

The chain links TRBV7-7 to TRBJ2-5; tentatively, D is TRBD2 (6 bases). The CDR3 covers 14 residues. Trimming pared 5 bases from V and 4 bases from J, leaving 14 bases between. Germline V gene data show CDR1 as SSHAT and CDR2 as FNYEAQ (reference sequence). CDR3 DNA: TGTGCCAGCAGCCCAGCCCCCGGGGGAGAGACCCAGTACTTC. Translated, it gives CASSPAPGGETQYF.

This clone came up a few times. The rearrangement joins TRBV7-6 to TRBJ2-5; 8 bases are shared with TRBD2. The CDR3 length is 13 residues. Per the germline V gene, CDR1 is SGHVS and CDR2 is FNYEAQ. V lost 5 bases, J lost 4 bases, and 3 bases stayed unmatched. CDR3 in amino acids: CASSPSGGETQYF. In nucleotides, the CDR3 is TGTGCCAGCAGCCCCAGCGGGGGAGAGACCCAGTACTTC.

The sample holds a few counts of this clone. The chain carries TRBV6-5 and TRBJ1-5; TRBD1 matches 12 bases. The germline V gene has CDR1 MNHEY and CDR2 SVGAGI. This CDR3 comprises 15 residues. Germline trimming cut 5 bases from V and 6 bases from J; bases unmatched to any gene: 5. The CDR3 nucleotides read TGTGCCAGCAGTACGGGACAGGGGGCCTTTCAGCCCCAGCATTTT. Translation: CASSTGQGAFQPQHF.

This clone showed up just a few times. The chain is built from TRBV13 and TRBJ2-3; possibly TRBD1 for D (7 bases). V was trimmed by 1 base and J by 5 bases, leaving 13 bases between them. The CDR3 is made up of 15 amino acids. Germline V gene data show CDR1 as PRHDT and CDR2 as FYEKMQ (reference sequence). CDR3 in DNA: TGTGCCAGCAGCTTAGTGGTCAGGGGGGAAGATACGCAGTATTTT. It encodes CASSLVVRGEDTQYF.

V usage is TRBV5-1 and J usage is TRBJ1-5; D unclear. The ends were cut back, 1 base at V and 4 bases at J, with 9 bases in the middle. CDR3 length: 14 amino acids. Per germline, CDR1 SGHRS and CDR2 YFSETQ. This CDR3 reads CASSLSSGNQPQHF. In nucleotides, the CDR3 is TGCGCCAGCAGCTTGTCGTCGGGGAATCAGCCCCAGCATTTT.

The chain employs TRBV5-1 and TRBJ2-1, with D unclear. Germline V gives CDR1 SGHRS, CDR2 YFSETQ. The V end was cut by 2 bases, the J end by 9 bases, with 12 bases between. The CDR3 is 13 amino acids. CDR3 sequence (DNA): TGCGCCAGCAGCTTATCAGACCACGGTGAGCAGTTCTTC. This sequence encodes CASSLSDHGEQFF.

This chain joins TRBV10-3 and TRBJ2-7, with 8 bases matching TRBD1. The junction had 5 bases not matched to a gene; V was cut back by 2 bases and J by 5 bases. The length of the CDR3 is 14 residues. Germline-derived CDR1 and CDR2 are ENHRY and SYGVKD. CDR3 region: CAISETPGGNEQYF. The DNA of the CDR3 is TGTGCCATCAGTGAGACGCCAGGGGGCAACGAGCAGTACTTC.